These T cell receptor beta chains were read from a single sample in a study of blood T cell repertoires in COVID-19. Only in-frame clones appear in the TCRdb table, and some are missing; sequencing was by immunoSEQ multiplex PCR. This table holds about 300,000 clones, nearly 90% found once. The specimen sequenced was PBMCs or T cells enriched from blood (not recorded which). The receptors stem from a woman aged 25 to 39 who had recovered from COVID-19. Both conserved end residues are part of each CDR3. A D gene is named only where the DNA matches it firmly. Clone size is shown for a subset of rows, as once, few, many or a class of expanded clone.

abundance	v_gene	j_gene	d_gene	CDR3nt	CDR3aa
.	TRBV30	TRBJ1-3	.	TGTGCCTGGAGTATTACAGGAAACACCATATATTTT	CAWSITGNTIYF
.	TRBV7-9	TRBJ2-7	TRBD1	TGTGCCAGCAGCAGACCGGGACAGGGGACCTACGAGCAGTACTTC	CASSRPGQGTYEQYF
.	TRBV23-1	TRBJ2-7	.	TGCGCCAGCCGACCAGGGTTTGGGTACGAGCAGTACTTC	CASRPGFGYEQYF
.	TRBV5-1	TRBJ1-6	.	TGCGCCAGCAGCTCCGGACACCCTAATTCACCCCTCCACTTT	CASSSGHPNSPLHF
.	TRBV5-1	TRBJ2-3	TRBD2	TGCGCCAGCAGAGTTGCTAGCGGGAGCACAGATACGCAGTATTTT	CASRVASGSTDTQYF
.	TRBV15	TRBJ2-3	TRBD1	TGTGCCACCAGCGCGGGACAGGGGAACACAGATACGCAGTATTTT	CATSAGQGNTDTQYF
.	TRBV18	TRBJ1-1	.	TGTGCCAGCTCACGACAGGCAAACACTGAAGCTTTCTTT	CASSRQANTEAFF
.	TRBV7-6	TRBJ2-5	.	TGTGCCAGCAGCTCACTTGGGGGCCAGGAGACCCAGTACTTC	CASSSLGGQETQYF
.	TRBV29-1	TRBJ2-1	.	TGCAGCGTTGGCCTAGCTCGGGAGCAGTTCTTC	CSVGLAREQFF
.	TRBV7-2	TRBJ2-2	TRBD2	TGTGCCAGCAGCTTAGCGGGTCTCGGCGGGGGGTTGAACACCGGGGAGCTGTTTTTT	CASSLAGLGGGLNTGELFF
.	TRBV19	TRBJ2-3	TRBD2	TGTGCCAGTAGTATAGCGGGGGGGTCCCCAGATACGCAGTATTTT	CASSIAGGSPDTQYF
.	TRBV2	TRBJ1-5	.	TGTGCCAGCAACCAGGGAAACCAGCCCCAGCATTTT	CASNQGNQPQHF
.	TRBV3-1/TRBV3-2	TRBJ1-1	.	TGTGCCAGCAGCCGTCGCAGCACTGAAGCTTTCTTT	CASSRRSTEAFF
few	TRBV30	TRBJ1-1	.	TGTGCCTGGAGTTCCGGGGTGATGAACACTGAAGCTTTCTTT	CAWSSGVMNTEAFF
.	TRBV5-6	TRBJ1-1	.	TGTGCCAGCAGCCCAAGACAGGCCAACACTGAAGCTTTCTTT	CASSPRQANTEAFF
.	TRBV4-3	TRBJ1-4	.	TGCGCCAGCAGCCAAGATCGGGGTGCCAGGGAAAAACTGTTTTTT	CASSQDRGAREKLFF